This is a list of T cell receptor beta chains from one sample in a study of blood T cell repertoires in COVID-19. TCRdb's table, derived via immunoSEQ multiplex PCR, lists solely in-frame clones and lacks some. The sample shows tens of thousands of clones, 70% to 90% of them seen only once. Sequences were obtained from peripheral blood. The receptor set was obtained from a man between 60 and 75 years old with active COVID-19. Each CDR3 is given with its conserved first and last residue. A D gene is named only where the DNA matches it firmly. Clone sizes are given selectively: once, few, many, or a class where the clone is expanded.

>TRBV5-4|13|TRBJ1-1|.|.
TGTGCCAGCAGCTTGGTAGGGGCCACTGAAGCTTTCTTT
CASSLVGATEAFF
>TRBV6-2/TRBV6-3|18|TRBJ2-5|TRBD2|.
TGTGCCAGCAGTTACCCGAGGGGGACTAGCGGGGATGTAGAGACCCAGTACTTC
CASSYPRGTSGDVETQYF
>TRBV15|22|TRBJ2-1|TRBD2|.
TGTGCCACCAGCAGAGATGCCATAAAAGGACTAGCGCCGAGTGCGTCGAACAATGAGCAGTTCTTC
CATSRDAIKGLAPSASNNEQFF
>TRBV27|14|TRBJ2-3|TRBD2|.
TGTGCCAGCAGAGCTAGCGGGTACACAGATACGCAGTATTTT
CASRASGYTDTQYF
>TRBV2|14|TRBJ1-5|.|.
TGTGCCAGCAGTGATGGGACTGCCGGGAGGCCCCAGCATTTT
CASSDGTAGRPQHF
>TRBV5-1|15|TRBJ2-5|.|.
TGCGCCAGCAGCTTGGATGGACAGGAGGGGGAGACCCAGTACTTC
CASSLDGQEGETQYF
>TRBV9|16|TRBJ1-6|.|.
TGTGCCAGCAGCCCACTCCCTCACTCCGCTTACTCACCCCTCCACTTT
CASSPLPHSAYSPLHF
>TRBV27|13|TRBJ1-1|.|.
TGTGCCAGCAGTCAGCAGGGGAACACTGAAGCTTTCTTT
CASSQQGNTEAFF
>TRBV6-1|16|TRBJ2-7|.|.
TGTGCCAGCAGTGAAGAATTGCGACAGCTAACCTACGAGCAGTACTTC
CASSEELRQLTYEQYF
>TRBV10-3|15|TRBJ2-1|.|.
TGTGCCATCAGGGACGTCGTGGGGGGTAGGAATGAGCAGTTCTTC
CAIRDVVGGRNEQFF
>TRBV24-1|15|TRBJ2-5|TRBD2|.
TGTGCCACCAGTGATGGCGGGAGAGCCCAAGAGACCCAGTACTTC
CATSDGGRAQETQYF
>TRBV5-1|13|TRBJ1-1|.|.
TGCGCCAGCAGTTTAGTTAGCTTTACTGAAGCTTTCTTT
CASSLVSFTEAFF
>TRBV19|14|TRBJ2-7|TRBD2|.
TGTGCCAGTAGCCGACTAGCGGGCCCCTACGAGCAGTACTTC
CASSRLAGPYEQYF
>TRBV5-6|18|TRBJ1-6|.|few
TGTGCCAGCAGCACTAGGGACACAATAGAGAATCATAATTCACCCCTCCACTTT
CASSTRDTIENHNSPLHF
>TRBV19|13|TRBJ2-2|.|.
TGTGCCAGTAGTATAGATCTAGCCGGGGAGCTGTTTTTT
CASSIDLAGELFF
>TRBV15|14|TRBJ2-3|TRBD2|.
TGTGCCACCAGCAGAGAAACTAGCGGTCCCACGCAGTATTTT
CATSRETSGPTQYF
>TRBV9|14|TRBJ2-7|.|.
TGTGCCAGCAGCTCCGGGGTAGTGTCTAGCGAGCAGTACTTC
CASSSGVVSSEQYF
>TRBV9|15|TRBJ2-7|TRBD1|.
TGTGCCAGCAGCCCCGGACAGGGGGCGGGATACGAGCAGTACTTC
CASSPGQGAGYEQYF
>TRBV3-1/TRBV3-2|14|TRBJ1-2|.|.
TGTGCCAGCAGCCAAGATTCGCAGGGTAGGGGCTACACCTTC
CASSQDSQGRGYTF
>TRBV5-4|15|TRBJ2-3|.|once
TGTGCCAGCAGCGCACGCGGACAGAGCACAGATACGCAGTATTTT
CASSARGQSTDTQYF
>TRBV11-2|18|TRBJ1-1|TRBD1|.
TGTGCCAGCAGCGCACCGTACCACGGGACAGAGTCGGACACTGAAGCTTTCTTT
CASSAPYHGTESDTEAFF
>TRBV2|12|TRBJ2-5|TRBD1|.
TGTGCCAGCAGTGGACAGGGGGAGACCCAGTACTTC
CASSGQGETQYF
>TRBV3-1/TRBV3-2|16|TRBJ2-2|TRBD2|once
TGTGCCAGCAGCCAAGGAAGGAGCGGGGCCGCGGGGGAGCTGTTTTTT
CASSQGRSGAAGELFF
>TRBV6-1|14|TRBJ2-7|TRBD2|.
TGTGCCAGCAGCCCCGGGACTAGTAAGTACGAGCAGTACTTC
CASSPGTSKYEQYF
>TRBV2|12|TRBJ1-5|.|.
TGTGCCAGCAGTACCCAGAATCAGCCCCAGCATTTT
CASSTQNQPQHF
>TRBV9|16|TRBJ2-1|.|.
TGTGCCAGCAGCGCCAGGGGGGATAGCTCCTACAATGAGCAGTTCTTC
CASSARGDSSYNEQFF
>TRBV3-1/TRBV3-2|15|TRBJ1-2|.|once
TGTGCCAGCAGCCAAGGGGTCAGCAGGGCCGATGGCTACACCTTC
CASSQGVSRADGYTF
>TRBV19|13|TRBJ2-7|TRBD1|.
TGTGCCTCTCACGGGCAGGGGGCCTACGAGCAGTACTTC
CASHGQGAYEQYF
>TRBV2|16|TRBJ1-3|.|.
TGTGCCAGCAGTCCTACGCGTCCTAATGTTGGAAACACCATATATTTT
CASSPTRPNVGNTIYF
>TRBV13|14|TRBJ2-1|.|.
TGTGCCAGCAGCTTAGTTTTACAGGGCAATGAGCAGTTCTTC
CASSLVLQGNEQFF
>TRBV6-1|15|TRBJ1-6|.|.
TGTGCCAGCAGTGATTCGGGTTTATATAATTCACCCCTCCACTTT
CASSDSGLYNSPLHF
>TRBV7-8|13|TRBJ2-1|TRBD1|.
TGTGCCAGCAGCTTACAGGGGGCTGGTGAGCAGTTCTTC
CASSLQGAGEQFF
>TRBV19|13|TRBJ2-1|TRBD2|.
TGTGCCAGTAGTAAACGGGAGGGGAATGAGCAGTTCTTC
CASSKREGNEQFF
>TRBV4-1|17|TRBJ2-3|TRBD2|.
TGCGCCAGCAGCCAATTCGGGGACCTAGCGGGCACAGATACGCAGTATTTT
CASSQFGDLAGTDTQYF
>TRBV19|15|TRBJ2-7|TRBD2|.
TGTGCCAGTAGCTTACTAGCGGGAGCGAGTGGGTCGCAGTACTTC
CASSLLAGASGSQYF
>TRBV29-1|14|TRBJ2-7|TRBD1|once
TGCAGCGTAATTTCAGGGGGCCGACCCTACGAGCAGTACTTC
CSVISGGRPYEQYF
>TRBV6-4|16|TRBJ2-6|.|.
TGTGCCAGCAGTGAAACGTTCAGCTCTGGGGCCAACGTCCTGACTTTC
CASSETFSSGANVLTF
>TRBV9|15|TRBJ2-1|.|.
TGTGCCAGCAGCGTAGGTGAGATCTCCTACAATGAGCAGTTCTTC
CASSVGEISYNEQFF
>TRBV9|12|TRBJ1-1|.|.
TGTGCCAGCAGCGTAGCCTTTTCTGAAGCTTTCTTT
CASSVAFSEAFF
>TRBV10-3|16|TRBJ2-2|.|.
TGTGCCATCAGTGAGTCTGCAGGTGGAGGCACCGGGGAGCTGTTTTTT
CAISESAGGGTGELFF
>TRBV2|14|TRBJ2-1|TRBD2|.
TGTGCCAGCAGTTCGGGACTATCTCGTAATGAGCAGTTCTTC
CASSSGLSRNEQFF
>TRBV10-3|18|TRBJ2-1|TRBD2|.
TGTGCCATCAGTGAGTTAATACCGGGACTAGCGACGCGGGGGGAGCAGTTCTTC
CAISELIPGLATRGEQFF
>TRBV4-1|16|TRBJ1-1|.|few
TGCGCCAGCAGCCAAGATCTGAACGGGGGTTGGACTGAAGCTTTCTTT
CASSQDLNGGWTEAFF
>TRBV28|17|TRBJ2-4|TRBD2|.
TGTGCCAGCAGCAAATGGACTAGCGGACTAGCCAAAAACATTCAGTACTTC
CASSKWTSGLAKNIQYF
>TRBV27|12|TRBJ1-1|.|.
TGTGCCAGCAGTTTATCTGGGCAGTCAGCTTTCTTT
CASSLSGQSAFF
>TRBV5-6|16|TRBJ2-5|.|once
TGTGCCAGCAGCTTGTTCCGGGACAACAACCAAGAGACCCAGTACTTC
CASSLFRDNNQETQYF
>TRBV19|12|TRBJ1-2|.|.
TGTGCCAGTAAGGACAGATACTATGGCTACACCTTC
CASKDRYYGYTF
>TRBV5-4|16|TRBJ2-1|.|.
TGTGCCAGCAGCGTCACAGGGGAGGTATCCTACAATGAGCAGTTCTTC
CASSVTGEVSYNEQFF
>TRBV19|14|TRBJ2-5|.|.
TGTGCCAGTAGCCCACCAGGGTTCCAAGAGACCCAGTACTTC
CASSPPGFQETQYF
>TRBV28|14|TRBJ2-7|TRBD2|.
TGTGCCAGCAGTTCACAACGGGAGGGATACGAGCAGTACTTC
CASSSQREGYEQYF
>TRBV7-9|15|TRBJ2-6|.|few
TGTGCCAGCAGCTTAGCTAGCTCTGGGGCCAACGTCCTGACTTTC
CASSLASSGANVLTF
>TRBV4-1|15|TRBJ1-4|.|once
TGCGCCAGCAGCCAAGGATACGGACAGAGAGAAAAACTGTTTTTT
CASSQGYGQREKLFF
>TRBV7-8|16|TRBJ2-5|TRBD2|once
TGTGCCAGCAGCCCAATAGCGGGAGGGGCCCAAGAGACCCAGTACTTC
CASSPIAGGAQETQYF
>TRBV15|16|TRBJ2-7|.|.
TGTGCCACCAGCAGAAAAGATAACTTGGTATCCTACGAGCAGTACTTC
CATSRKDNLVSYEQYF
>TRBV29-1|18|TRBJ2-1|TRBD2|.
TGCAGCGTCGAAGCAGAGAGGACTAGCGGGAGCTCCTACAATGAGCAGTTCTTC
CSVEAERTSGSSYNEQFF
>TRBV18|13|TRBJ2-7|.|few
TGTGCCAGCTCCCGGGAGCCCGGAGGCGAGCAGTACTTC
CASSREPGGEQYF
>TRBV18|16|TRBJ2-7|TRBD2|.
TGTGCCAGCTCCCCCAACCGGACTAGCGGGGGGTACGAGCAGTACTTC
CASSPNRTSGGYEQYF
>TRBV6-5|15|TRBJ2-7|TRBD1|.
TGTGCCAGCAGACACAGGGGGCGAAACTTGTGGGAGCAGTACTTC
CASRHRGRNLWEQYF
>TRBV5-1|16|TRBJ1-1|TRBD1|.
TGCGCCAGCAGCTGGAGGGAGACAGGGTGGGGAACTGAAGCTTTCTTT
CASSWRETGWGTEAFF
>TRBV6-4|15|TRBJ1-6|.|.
TGTGCCAGCAGTGAGCAGGGGTCAGGAAATTCACCCCTCCACTTT
CASSEQGSGNSPLHF